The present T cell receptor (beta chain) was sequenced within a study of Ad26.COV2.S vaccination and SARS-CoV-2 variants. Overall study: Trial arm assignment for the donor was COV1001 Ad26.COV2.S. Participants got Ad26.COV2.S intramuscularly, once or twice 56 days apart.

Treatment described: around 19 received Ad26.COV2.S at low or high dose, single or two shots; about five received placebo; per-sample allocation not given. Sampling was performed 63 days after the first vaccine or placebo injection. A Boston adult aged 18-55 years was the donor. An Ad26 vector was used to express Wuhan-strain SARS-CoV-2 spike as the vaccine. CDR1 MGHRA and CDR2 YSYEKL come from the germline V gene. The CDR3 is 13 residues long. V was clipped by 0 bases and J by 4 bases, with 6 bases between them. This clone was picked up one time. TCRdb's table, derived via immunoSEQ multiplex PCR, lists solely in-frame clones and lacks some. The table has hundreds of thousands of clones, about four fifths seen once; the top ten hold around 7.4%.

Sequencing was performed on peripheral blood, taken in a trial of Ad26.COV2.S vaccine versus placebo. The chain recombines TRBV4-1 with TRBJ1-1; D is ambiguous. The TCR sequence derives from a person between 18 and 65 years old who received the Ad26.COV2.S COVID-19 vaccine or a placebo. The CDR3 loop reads CASSQDWGTEAFF. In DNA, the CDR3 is TGCGCCAGCAGCCAAGATTGGGGCACTGAAGCTTTCTTT.